These T cell receptor beta chains were read from a single sample in a study of beta chain features in type 1 diabetes. TCRdb's copy holds only in-frame clones and misses some; the assay was immunoSEQ multiplex PCR. The repertoire holds roughly 120,000 clones, 40% seen once, with about 0.07% in the top ten. Sequencing was done on a sample of stem cell memory CD4+ T cells from blood. The receptor set was obtained from a woman aged 18-30 years in good health. Each CDR3 is given with its conserved first and last residue. Each record gives: clone size, J gene, D gene, V gene, CDR3 length, CDR3 protein, CDR3 DNA. The D gene is left open where the match is weak. Not every row has a clone size; where given, it reads once, few, many or a size class.

abundance: few
j_gene: TRBJ1-3
d_gene: -
v_gene: TRBV7-9
len: 15
CDR3aa: CASSSRRSPGNTIYF
CDR3nt: TGTGCCAGCAGCTCTCGCCGGAGCCCTGGAAACACCATATATTTT

abundance: -
j_gene: TRBJ2-5
d_gene: TRBD2
v_gene: TRBV9
len: 15
CDR3aa: CASSVEGGRGETQYF
CDR3nt: TGTGCCAGCAGCGTAGAGGGAGGGCGGGGAGAGACCCAGTACTTC

abundance: -
j_gene: TRBJ1-2
d_gene: TRBD1
v_gene: TRBV27
len: 15
CDR3aa: CASSSPGQGIYGYTF
CDR3nt: TGTGCCAGCAGTTCCCCCGGACAGGGGATCTATGGCTACACCTTC

abundance: -
j_gene: TRBJ2-2
d_gene: -
v_gene: TRBV5-1
len: 15
CDR3aa: CASSLVPAGIGELFF
CDR3nt: TGCGCCAGCAGCTTGGTGCCAGCGGGCATCGGGGAGCTGTTTTTT

abundance: -
j_gene: TRBJ2-7
d_gene: TRBD2
v_gene: TRBV6-6
len: 15
CDR3aa: CASSLFSGRAHEQYF
CDR3nt: TGTGCCAGCAGTTTATTCAGCGGGAGGGCACACGAGCAGTACTTC

abundance: few
j_gene: TRBJ1-1
d_gene: TRBD1
v_gene: TRBV6-5
len: 14
CDR3aa: CASSSGTVNTEAFF
CDR3nt: TGTGCCAGCAGTTCCGGGACAGTCAACACTGAAGCTTTCTTT

abundance: -
j_gene: TRBJ2-2
d_gene: TRBD1
v_gene: TRBV29-1
len: 13
CDR3aa: CSVGQGAKVGLFF
CDR3nt: TGCAGCGTCGGACAGGGGGCAAAGGTGGGGCTGTTTTTT

abundance: few
j_gene: TRBJ2-7
d_gene: -
v_gene: TRBV7-2
len: 12
CDR3aa: CASSLYGYEQYF
CDR3nt: TGTGCCAGCAGCTTATACGGGTACGAGCAGTACTTC

abundance: few
j_gene: TRBJ1-4
d_gene: -
v_gene: TRBV7-9
len: 14
CDR3aa: CASSSGQIDEKLFF
CDR3nt: TGTGCCAGCAGCTCAGGACAGATAGATGAAAAACTGTTTTTT

abundance: -
j_gene: TRBJ1-5
d_gene: -
v_gene: TRBV28
len: 14
CDR3aa: CASSLIRGGQPQHF
CDR3nt: TGTGCCAGCAGTTTAATACGGGGAGGTCAGCCCCAGCATTTT

abundance: -
j_gene: TRBJ1-1
d_gene: -
v_gene: TRBV7-2
len: 15
CDR3aa: CASSLRYSMNTEAFF
CDR3nt: TGTGCCAGCAGCTTGCGGTACTCAATGAACACTGAAGCTTTCTTT

abundance: few
j_gene: TRBJ2-3
d_gene: -
v_gene: TRBV6-5
len: 11
CDR3aa: CASRGRNTQYF
CDR3nt: TGTGCCAGCAGGGGCCGGAATACGCAGTATTTT

abundance: -
j_gene: TRBJ2-1
d_gene: -
v_gene: TRBV5-4
len: 15
CDR3aa: CASSFGPSSYNEQFF
CDR3nt: TGTGCCAGCAGCTTTGGCCCAAGCTCCTACAATGAGCAGTTCTTC

abundance: few
j_gene: TRBJ2-1
d_gene: TRBD1
v_gene: TRBV13
len: 15
CDR3aa: CASRIGQGIFHEQFF
CDR3nt: TGTGCCAGCAGGATAGGACAGGGGATTTTTCATGAGCAGTTCTTC

abundance: -
j_gene: TRBJ1-5
d_gene: TRBD1
v_gene: TRBV19
len: 15
CDR3aa: CASSHPGTVNQPQHF
CDR3nt: TGTGCCAGTAGTCATCCGGGGACAGTAAATCAGCCCCAGCATTTT

abundance: -
j_gene: TRBJ2-4
d_gene: -
v_gene: TRBV5-1
len: 12
CDR3aa: CASSPGWELQYF
CDR3nt: TGCGCCAGCAGCCCCGGGTGGGAGCTTCAGTACTTC

abundance: -
j_gene: TRBJ2-7
d_gene: -
v_gene: TRBV5-1
len: 12
CDR3aa: CASSLVTDEQYF
CDR3nt: TGCGCCAGCAGCTTGGTTACTGACGAGCAGTACTTC

abundance: -
j_gene: TRBJ1-4
d_gene: -
v_gene: TRBV18
len: 16
CDR3aa: CASSPVAGPPDEKLFF
CDR3nt: TGTGCCAGCTCACCAGTGGCGGGCCCGCCGGATGAAAAACTGTTTTTT

abundance: -
j_gene: TRBJ1-2
d_gene: TRBD1
v_gene: TRBV7-2
len: 16
CDR3aa: CASSLGGTGGVYGYTF
CDR3nt: TGTGCCAGCAGCTTAGGGGGGACAGGGGGAGTCTATGGCTACACCTTC

abundance: few
j_gene: TRBJ2-7
d_gene: TRBD2
v_gene: TRBV6-5
len: 16
CDR3aa: CASSYLGLAAPYEQYF
CDR3nt: TGTGCCAGCAGTTACCTCGGACTAGCGGCCCCCTACGAGCAGTACTTC

abundance: few
j_gene: TRBJ2-5
d_gene: -
v_gene: TRBV7-2
len: 12
CDR3aa: CASSRQVETQYF
CDR3nt: TGTGCCAGCAGCCGACAGGTTGAGACCCAGTACTTC

abundance: once
j_gene: TRBJ1-5
d_gene: TRBD1
v_gene: TRBV18
len: 15
CDR3aa: CASSPRTGNNQPQHF
CDR3nt: TGTGCCAGCTCACCCAGGACAGGGAACAATCAGCCCCAGCATTTT

abundance: once
j_gene: TRBJ2-7
d_gene: -
v_gene: TRBV25-1
len: 12
CDR3aa: CASSEFTYEQYF
CDR3nt: TGTGCCAGCAGTGAATTTACCTACGAGCAGTACTTC

abundance: -
j_gene: TRBJ1-1
d_gene: TRBD1
v_gene: TRBV29-1
len: 13
CDR3aa: CSVDRVRNTEAFF
CDR3nt: TGCAGCGTGGACAGGGTCCGGAACACTGAAGCTTTCTTT

abundance: few
j_gene: TRBJ1-5
d_gene: TRBD1
v_gene: TRBV7-9
len: 14
CDR3aa: CASSFGTGNQPQHF
CDR3nt: TGTGCCAGCAGCTTCGGGACAGGCAATCAGCCCCAGCATTTT

abundance: -
j_gene: TRBJ1-3
d_gene: -
v_gene: TRBV28
len: 16
CDR3aa: CASTRLQGRSGNTIYF
CDR3nt: TGTGCCAGCACCAGATTGCAGGGGAGATCTGGAAACACCATATATTTT

abundance: -
j_gene: TRBJ1-1
d_gene: TRBD1
v_gene: TRBV7-9
len: 14
CDR3aa: CASTSNDRGVFAFF
CDR3nt: TGTGCCAGCACCTCGAATGACAGGGGTGTTTTCGCTTTCTTT

abundance: few
j_gene: TRBJ2-1
d_gene: TRBD1
v_gene: TRBV18
len: 15
CDR3aa: CASSRGQGANNEQFF
CDR3nt: TGTGCCAGCTCACGAGGACAGGGGGCAAACAATGAGCAGTTCTTC

abundance: -
j_gene: TRBJ2-2
d_gene: -
v_gene: TRBV2
len: 15
CDR3aa: CASSLTSLGTGELFF
CDR3nt: TGTGCCAGCAGCTTGACTAGTCTTGGCACCGGGGAGCTGTTTTTT

abundance: -
j_gene: TRBJ1-2
d_gene: TRBD1
v_gene: TRBV10-3
len: 15
CDR3aa: CAINKGRDRVRGYTF
CDR3nt: TGTGCCATCAACAAGGGCCGGGACAGGGTACGTGGCTACACCTTC

abundance: -
j_gene: TRBJ1-5
d_gene: TRBD1
v_gene: TRBV4-1
len: 21
CDR3aa: CASSQDQTPGGGTGANWPQHF
CDR3nt: TGCGCCAGCAGCCAAGATCAAACTCCTGGAGGTGGGACAGGGGCGAATTGGCCCCAGCATTTT

abundance: -
j_gene: TRBJ2-3
d_gene: TRBD1
v_gene: TRBV28
len: 14
CDR3aa: CASSMRTGLDTQYF
CDR3nt: TGTGCCAGCAGTATGAGGACAGGATTAGATACGCAGTATTTT

abundance: few
j_gene: TRBJ2-1
d_gene: TRBD2
v_gene: TRBV2
len: 16
CDR3aa: CASSETGTRGDNEQFF
CDR3nt: TGTGCCAGCAGTGAGACCGGGACTAGGGGGGACAATGAGCAGTTCTTC

abundance: few
j_gene: TRBJ2-1
d_gene: TRBD2
v_gene: TRBV7-2
len: 15
CDR3aa: CASSPGLAGHNEQFF
CDR3nt: TGTGCCAGCAGCCCGGGACTAGCGGGACACAATGAGCAGTTCTTC

abundance: few
j_gene: TRBJ1-2
d_gene: TRBD1
v_gene: TRBV9
len: 16
CDR3aa: CASSAANRGINYGYTF
CDR3nt: TGTGCCAGCAGCGCTGCAAACAGGGGGATTAACTATGGCTACACCTTC

abundance: -
j_gene: TRBJ1-6
d_gene: -
v_gene: TRBV28
len: 14
CDR3aa: CASSRAGPHSPLHF
CDR3nt: TGTGCCAGCAGCCGGGCGGGACCTCATTCACCCCTCCACTTT

abundance: -
j_gene: TRBJ2-6
d_gene: -
v_gene: TRBV18
len: 14
CDR3aa: CASSPSSGANVLTF
CDR3nt: TGTGCCAGCTCACCTAGCTCTGGGGCCAACGTCCTGACTTTC

abundance: -
j_gene: TRBJ2-5
d_gene: TRBD2
v_gene: TRBV6-6
len: 15
CDR3aa: CASSYPLSGRETQYF
CDR3nt: TGTGCCAGCAGTTACCCCCTCAGCGGGAGGGAGACCCAGTACTTC

abundance: -
j_gene: TRBJ1-1
d_gene: -
v_gene: TRBV6-6
len: 14
CDR3aa: CASSHSGGRTEAFF
CDR3nt: TGTGCCAGCAGCCACTCGGGGGGCAGGACTGAAGCTTTCTTT

abundance: few
j_gene: TRBJ2-3
d_gene: -
v_gene: TRBV28
len: 18
CDR3aa: CASSLRRRVVSGTDTQYF
CDR3nt: TGTGCCAGCAGCCTACGACGGCGGGTAGTGAGTGGCACAGATACGCAGTATTTT

abundance: few
j_gene: TRBJ2-1
d_gene: TRBD2
v_gene: TRBV7-7
len: 18
CDR3aa: CASRPGLAGTTPYNEQFF
CDR3nt: TGTGCCAGCAGACCCGGACTAGCGGGAACCACGCCCTACAATGAGCAGTTCTTC

abundance: few
j_gene: TRBJ2-1
d_gene: -
v_gene: TRBV19
len: 16
CDR3aa: CASSPRRDLGYNEQFF
CDR3nt: TGTGCCAGTAGTCCACGCCGGGACTTGGGCTACAATGAGCAGTTCTTC

abundance: -
j_gene: TRBJ2-7
d_gene: TRBD2
v_gene: TRBV6-5
len: 12
CDR3aa: CASKGLAGVQYF
CDR3nt: TGTGCCAGCAAAGGACTAGCGGGAGTGCAGTACTTC

abundance: few
j_gene: TRBJ2-1
d_gene: TRBD2
v_gene: TRBV28
len: 16
CDR3aa: CASSSSGGSSYNEQFF
CDR3nt: TGTGCCAGCAGCTCATCGGGCGGGAGCTCCTACAATGAGCAGTTCTTC

abundance: -
j_gene: TRBJ1-1
d_gene: -
v_gene: TRBV11-3
len: 13
CDR3aa: CASSLGRDTEAFF
CDR3nt: TGTGCCAGCAGCTTAGGCAGGGATACTGAAGCTTTCTTT

abundance: -
j_gene: TRBJ1-4
d_gene: TRBD1
v_gene: TRBV7-9
len: 14
CDR3aa: CASSRTGFNEKLFF
CDR3nt: TGTGCCAGCAGCCGGACAGGATTTAATGAAAAACTGTTTTTT

abundance: -
j_gene: TRBJ1-5
d_gene: -
v_gene: TRBV27
len: 16
CDR3aa: CASSYWGLGDNQPQHF
CDR3nt: TGTGCCAGCAGTTACTGGGGGCTGGGTGACAATCAGCCCCAGCATTTT

abundance: few
j_gene: TRBJ1-1
d_gene: TRBD1
v_gene: TRBV28
len: 12
CDR3aa: CASSDPGQGAFF
CDR3nt: TGTGCCAGCAGTGACCCGGGACAGGGGGCTTTCTTT

abundance: many
j_gene: TRBJ2-1
d_gene: -
v_gene: TRBV5-6
len: 12
CDR3aa: CATAGSYNEQFF
CDR3nt: TGTGCCACCGCAGGCTCCTACAATGAGCAGTTCTTC

abundance: -
j_gene: TRBJ2-7
d_gene: TRBD2
v_gene: TRBV6-5
len: 14
CDR3aa: CASRIAGGFYEQYF
CDR3nt: TGTGCCAGCAGGATAGCGGGAGGGTTCTACGAGCAGTACTTC

abundance: few
j_gene: TRBJ2-4
d_gene: TRBD2
v_gene: TRBV9
len: 17
CDR3aa: CASSARPGTSGKNIQYF
CDR3nt: TGTGCCAGCAGCGCCCGTCCCGGGACTAGCGGTAAAAACATTCAGTACTTC

abundance: -
j_gene: TRBJ2-4
d_gene: -
v_gene: TRBV7-9
len: 15
CDR3aa: CASSLLQIAKNIQYF
CDR3nt: TGTGCCAGCAGCTTACTCCAGATAGCCAAAAACATTCAGTACTTC

abundance: -
j_gene: TRBJ2-1
d_gene: TRBD1
v_gene: TRBV18
len: 16
CDR3aa: CASSPAKGASYNEQFF
CDR3nt: TGTGCCAGCTCACCGGCGAAGGGGGCCTCCTACAATGAGCAGTTCTTC

abundance: -
j_gene: TRBJ2-5
d_gene: -
v_gene: TRBV4-2
len: 15
CDR3aa: CASSPRGSGEETQYF
CDR3nt: TGTGCCAGCAGCCCGAGGGGGAGCGGGGAAGAGACCCAGTACTTC